The clone carrying this T cell receptor beta chain has only a few counts. Its antigen is undetermined. This record belongs to a study of early T cells in non-severe SARS-CoV-2 infection. For the study at large: The authors sequenced bulk RNA from unsorted whole blood, leaving chains unpaired.

Attachment of unique molecular identifiers to individual cDNA molecules was performed. TCRdb fed the 5' RACE reads into MiXCR, producing one record per CDR3 protein. The sample consists of roughly 93,000 distinct CDR3 sequences, 14% to 15% of them appearing once. The V gene lost 1 base and the J gene lost 2 bases, with 11 bases spanning the gap. Germline V gene sequence: CDR1 MDHEN, CDR2 SYDVKM. The CDR3 is made up of 15 amino acids. Notes on the study in general: Using VDJdb, the matching emphasized anti-spike CD8 responses while missing private and CD4 specificities.

The rearrangement joins TRBV28 to TRBJ2-5; D may match TRBD1 or TRBD2 (6 bases each). This TCR derives from an adult who was a healthcare worker with PCR-confirmed SARS-CoV-2 infection or an uninfected control (not recorded which). The specimen sequenced was whole blood. CDR3: CASSLLSGAQETQYF. CDR3 nucleotide sequence: TGTGCCAGCAGTTTATTGTCGGGGGCTCAAGAGACCCAGTACTTC. Looking up the rest from reference TRBV28 and TRBJ2-5 gives the full variable domain: DVKVTQSSRYLVKRTGEKVFLECVQDMDHENMFWYRQDPGLGLRLIYFSYDVKMKEKGDIPEGYSVSREKKERFSLILESASTNQTSMYLCASSLLSGAQETQYFGPGTRLLVL.